The 8 T cell receptor beta chains in this list originate from one sample, sequenced in a study of T cells in Graves' hyperthyroidism and ophthalmopathy. It was RNA transcripts that yielded the amplified TCR beta CDR3 regions. During a first-round RT-PCR of the TCR CDR3, the HTBI primer set was used. Each CDR3 protein is one row after TCRdb ran MiXCR on the multiplex PCR reads. The table records fewer than 800,000 distinct CDR3 sequences, about 15% of them present only once. The sequencing input was blood. The receptors derive from a man aged 18 to 29 with Graves' hyperthyroidism.

The gene calls are TRBV30 and TRBJ1-3; D is unclear. The CDR3 extends over 10 amino acids. Germline CDR1 reads GTSNPN; CDR2 reads SVGIG (reference sequence). The V end lost 1 base, the J end lost 5 bases, and 0 bases lay between the germline ends. CDR3 amino acids: CAWSGNTIYF. The DNA for the CDR3 is TGTGCCTGGAGTGGAAACACCATATATTTT.

CDR3 bases: TGCGCCAGCAGAGGTCTGGGAGCCTACGAGCAGTACTTC. This gives the protein CASRGLGAYEQYF. This chain connects TRBV5-1 to TRBJ2-7, with a tentative D call TRBD2 (5 bases). This CDR3 is 13 amino acids long. Trimming took 5 bases from V and 2 from J, leaving 11 bases between them. The germline gives CDR1 SGHRS, CDR2 YFSETQ.

This clonotype was seen more than once but under ten times. This rearrangement joins TRBV6-2 or TRBV6-3 to TRBJ2-5; a weak D match, TRBD2 (6 bases). This CDR3 is 14 amino acids long. Trimming stripped 1 base from V and 5 bases from J, with 11 bases between. Germline CDR1 MNHEY, CDR2 SVGEGT. The DNA of the CDR3 is TGTGCCAGCAGTTACTTAACTAGCAGGGAGACCCAGTACTTC. This translates into CASSYLTSRETQYF.

The rearrangement uses TRBV5-1 and TRBJ2-2; D is possibly TRBD1 (5 bases). This CDR3 comprises 15 residues. Germline values: CDR1 SGHRS, CDR2 YFSETQ. Deletions cut 6 bases from V and 6 bases from J, with 18 bases between. The CDR3 DNA follows: TGCGCCAGCACCTCAGGGTCCCATCTGGCCGGGGAGCTGTTTTTT. Residues: CASTSGSHLAGELFF.

The CDR3 sequence: CASKGLAASTDTQYF. The CDR3 DNA is TGTGCCAGTAAAGGACTAGCAGCTAGCACAGATACGCAGTATTTT. The rearrangement links TRBV19 to TRBJ2-3, with 8 bases fitting TRBD2. The length of the CDR3 is 15 residues. Unmatched junction bases numbered 6, after V lost 7 bases and J lost 0 bases. Germline-derived CDR1 and CDR2 are LNHDA and SQIVND (reference sequence).

This clonotype showed up just a few times. The chain is built from TRBV14 and TRBJ2-2, with TRBD1 as a possible D gene (6 bases). Trimming cost V 2 bases and J 3 bases, with 16 bases left between them. Germline values: CDR1 SGHDN, CDR2 FVKESK. The CDR3 extends over 17 amino acids. Here the CDR3 reads CASSQLLTGSDTGELFF. DNA of the CDR3: TGTGCCAGCAGCCAATTATTAACAGGGTCGGACACCGGGGAGCTGTTTTTT.

This chain uses TRBV3-1 with TRBJ2-4, with D tentatively TRBD1 or TRBD2 (5 bases each). CDR3 length: 17 residues. The germline CDR1 and CDR2 sequences are LGHDT and YNNKEL (reference sequence). Trimming took off 1 base at V and 0 bases at J, with 13 bases between the two ends. CDR3 sequence reads: CASSQAGRTLAKNIQYF. The CDR3 DNA is TGTGCCAGCAGCCAAGCGGGGCGGACATTAGCCAAAAACATTCAGTACTTC.

This clonotype showed up just a few times. The CDR3 spells CASSSPSEQYF. The CDR3 bases are TGTGCCAGCAGTTCCCCCAGCGAGCAGTACTTC. The rearrangement uses TRBV6-1 and TRBJ2-7; no reliable D call. CDR1 is MNHNS and CDR2 is SASEGT in the germline V gene. V shed 5 bases and J shed 6 bases, with 8 bases lying between them. This CDR3 spans 11 amino acids.